The 16 T cell receptor beta chains below come from one sample, sequenced in a study of cytomegalovirus exposure and HLA in healthy donors. Sequenced by immunoSEQ multiplex PCR; TCRdb stores in-frame clones only, minus some. The repertoire holds 250,000 to 350,000 clones, with 86% as singletons. The sequencing input was PBMCs. These receptors were obtained from a young woman in good health and CMV-seronegative.

This CDR3 reads CASSGQGPEAFF. The CDR3 DNA follows: TGTGCCAGCAGCGGACAGGGACCTGAAGCTTTCTTT. This chain uses TRBV11-3 with TRBJ1-1; TRBD1 agrees at 8 bases. Germline assignment: CDR1 SGHNT and CDR2 YENEEA. This CDR3 has 12 residues. Losses at the gene ends were 5 bases for V and 6 bases for J; bases not matched to a gene: 2.

This chain links TRBV5-1 with TRBJ2-4; possibly TRBD2 for D (6 bases). V was shortened by 0 bases and J by 0 bases, with 10 bases between the two germline ends. Germline V gene data show CDR1 as SGHRS and CDR2 as YFSETQ. The CDR3 is made up of 16 amino acids. CDR3 sequence (DNA): TGCGCCAGCAGCTTGGGGGCGGGGATAGCCAAAAACATTCAGTACTTC. Translation gives CASSLGAGIAKNIQYF.

V usage is TRBV11-2 and J usage is TRBJ2-1; D might be TRBD1 (6 bases). The CDR3 sequence is 12 residues long. CDR1 is SGHAT and CDR2 is FQNNGV in the germline V gene. V was pared by 4 bases and J by 9 bases, with 10 bases between. CDR3 protein: CASSSRGPEQFF. For the CDR3, the DNA is TGTGCCAGCAGCTCCAGGGGCCCTGAGCAGTTCTTC.

The V and J genes are TRBV6-5 and TRBJ2-7; D remains unclear. This CDR3 region has 15 residues. The ends were cut back, 0 bases at V and 3 bases at J, with 12 bases in the middle. CDR1 is MNHEY and CDR2 is SVGAGI in the germline V gene. CDR3 region: CASSYSKSRGYEQYF. CDR3 DNA sequence: TGTGCCAGCAGTTACTCGAAGTCTCGCGGCTACGAGCAGTACTTC.

The chain combines TRBV7-8 with TRBJ2-1; a weak D match, TRBD2 (5 bases). Trimming left V 4 bases short and J 1 base short, with 11 bases between. Germline assignment: CDR1 SGHVS and CDR2 FQNEAQ. The CDR3 contains 15 residues. This CDR3 reads CASSSTSTSYNEQFF. The CDR3 nucleotides are TGTGCCAGCAGCTCTACTAGTACTTCCTACAATGAGCAGTTCTTC.

The CDR3 region is CASSSHYEQYF. The DNA of the CDR3 is TGTGCCAGCAGCTCACACTACGAGCAGTACTTC. The chain employs TRBV7-9 and TRBJ2-7, with no clear D. CDR1 SEHNR and CDR2 FQNEAQ come from the germline V gene (reference sequence). Trimming took off 4 bases at V and 3 bases at J, with 4 bases between the two ends. CDR3 length equals 11 residues.

The chain couples TRBV18 to TRBJ2-6; a possible D gene is TRBD1 (6 bases). Germline CDR1 KGHSH, CDR2 LQKENI. The length of the CDR3 is 16 residues. Trimming shortened V by 6 bases and J by 0 bases, and 12 bases separated the two germline ends. The CDR3 DNA sequence: TGTGCCAGCTCCCTGGACAGTAACTCTGGGGCCAACGTCCTGACTTTC. Amino acids: CASSLDSNSGANVLTF.

The CDR3 DNA is TGCGCCAGCAGCCACGACCTTGACAGAGCCTTTTATGGCTACACCTTC. Translated, it gives CASSHDLDRAFYGYTF. V is TRBV4-3 and J is TRBJ1-2; D may be TRBD1 (5 bases). The germline V and J ends were trimmed by 3 bases and 5 bases, with 19 bases remaining between them. Germline V gene data show CDR1 as LGHNA and CDR2 as YSLEER. The CDR3 runs to 16 residues.

The CDR3 region has the DNA TGTGCCAGCAGCTCACTAGCGGGAGGCCGGGATGAGCAGTTCTTC. This sequence encodes CASSSLAGGRDEQFF. The V call is TRBV7-9, the J call TRBJ2-1; TRBD2 aligns across 12 bases. J gave up 8 bases and V 4 bases, and 6 bases lay outside the gene matches. Per germline, CDR1 SEHNR and CDR2 FQNEAQ (reference sequence). There are 15 residues in the CDR3.

The chain carries TRBV2 and TRBJ2-5; 7 bases agree with TRBD2. Germline values: CDR1 SNHLY, CDR2 FYNNEI. The CDR3 is 15 residues long. The V segment lost 2 bases and the J segment 5 bases; nucleotides outside the gene matches: 8. In DNA, the CDR3 is TGTGCCAGCAGTGAAATGGGGGGGGTCGGGGAGACCCAGTACTTC. Amino acid sequence: CASSEMGGVGETQYF.

The DNA for the CDR3 is TGTGCCAGCAATCCAGGACTAGCGGGAGGGGCGTTCTCCTACGAGCAGTACTTC. Translation gives CASNPGLAGGAFSYEQYF. The V and J genes are TRBV5-4 and TRBJ2-7, with 15 positions matching TRBD2. V lost 6 bases and J lost 0; bases outside the gene matches: 10. The germline gives CDR1 SGHNT, CDR2 YYREEE (reference sequence). The CDR3 contains 18 residues.

The gene calls are TRBV5-1 and TRBJ2-7, with 7 bases fitting TRBD1. This CDR3 has 15 amino acids. The V segment lost 1 base and the J segment 2 bases; nucleotides outside the gene matches: 6. The V gene's germline CDR1 is SGHRS and CDR2 YFSETQ. CDR3 nucleotides: TGCGCCAGCAGCTTGCAGGACAGGCCACCCTACGAGCAGTACTTC. Its translation is CASSLQDRPPYEQYF.

The J gene is TRBJ2-2, the V gene TRBV29-1; 7 nucleotides match TRBD2. Unmatched junction bases numbered 12, after V lost 6 bases and J lost 5 bases. The CDR3 length is 15 residues. Germline assignment: CDR1 SQVTM and CDR2 ANQGSEA. This CDR3 is CSVLRAGVGTGELFF. The CDR3 DNA follows: TGCAGCGTCCTACGGGCGGGAGTGGGAACCGGGGAGCTGTTTTTT.

This clone was recorded only once. The rearrangement uses TRBV27 and TRBJ1-5; the match to TRBD1 covers 8 bases. The CDR3 is 14 residues long. Germline V gives CDR1 MNHEY, CDR2 SMNVEV (reference sequence). V lost 6 bases and J lost 5; bases outside the gene matches: 6. The CDR3 protein is CASRRTGTHQPQHF. The DNA of the CDR3 is TGTGCCAGCAGGCGGACAGGGACCCATCAGCCCCAGCATTTT.

The rearrangement joins TRBV2 to TRBJ2-3, with D perhaps matching TRBD2 (6 bases). The CDR3 is made up of 14 amino acids. Germline CDR1 reads SNHLY; CDR2 reads FYNNEI. V lost 7 bases and J 2 bases, leaving 13 bases between the germline ends. The CDR3 nucleotides read TGTGCCAGCAAAAAGGAGGGAGTCACAGATACGCAGTATTTT. This sequence encodes CASKKEGVTDTQYF.

The CDR3 here is CASSLTGTHTEAFF. The CDR3 nucleotides are TGCGCCAGCAGCTTAACGGGAACCCACACTGAAGCTTTCTTT. V usage is TRBV5-1 and J usage is TRBJ1-1; no reliable D call. CDR1 is SGHRS and CDR2 is YFSETQ in the germline V gene. This CDR3 is built from 14 residues. Trimming stripped 2 bases from V and 3 bases from J, with 11 bases between.